This T cell receptor (beta chain) was observed in a study of T cells in Graves' hyperthyroidism and ophthalmopathy. General study findings and limits: Ophthalmopathy and stable hyperthyroidism were separated by a 13 V-J model.

TCR beta CDR3 region amplification was performed from RNA transcripts. RT-PCR in the first round (using the HTBI primer set) targeted the TCR CDR3. TCRdb called the multiplex PCR reads again in MiXCR, with one record for every CDR3 protein. Of roughly 710,000 distinct CDR3 sequences in the sample, just over 35% were seen once. Worth noting for this clonotype: Its antigen is unidentified.

V lost 5 bases, J lost 0 bases, and 11 bases lay in between. The CDR3 loop spans 15 amino acids. Germline-derived CDR1 and CDR2 are SGHAT and FQDESV (reference sequence). The sample taken for sequencing was blood. The chain employs TRBV11-1 and TRBJ2-1; D remains unclear. This clonotype was sampled from a woman aged 40 to 50 with Graves' hyperthyroidism. CDR3 in DNA: TGTGCCAGCAGCCGCAGGACGGCCTCCTACAATGAGCAGTTCTTC. It is translated as CASSRRTASYNEQFF.